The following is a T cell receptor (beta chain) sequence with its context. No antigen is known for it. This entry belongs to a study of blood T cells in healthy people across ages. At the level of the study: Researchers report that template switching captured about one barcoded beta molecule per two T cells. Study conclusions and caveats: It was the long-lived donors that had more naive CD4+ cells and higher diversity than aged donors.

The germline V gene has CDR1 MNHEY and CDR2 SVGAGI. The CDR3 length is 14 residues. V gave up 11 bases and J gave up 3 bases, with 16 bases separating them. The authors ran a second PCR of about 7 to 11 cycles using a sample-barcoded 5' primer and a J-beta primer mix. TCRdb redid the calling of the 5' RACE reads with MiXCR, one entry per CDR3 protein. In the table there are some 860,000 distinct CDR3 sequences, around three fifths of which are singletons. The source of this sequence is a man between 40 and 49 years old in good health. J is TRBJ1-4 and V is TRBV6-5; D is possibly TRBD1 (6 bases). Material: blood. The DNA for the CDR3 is TGTGCCGCTGGGAGAGGGGGGGCTAATGAAAAACTGTTTTTT. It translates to CAAGRGGANEKLFF.